The rows below give T cell receptor beta chains drawn from one sample of a study of T cells in Graves' hyperthyroidism and ophthalmopathy. TCRdb reanalysed the multiplex PCR reads using MiXCR and keeps one entry per CDR3 protein. The sample has about 520,000 distinct CDR3 sequences, less than 25% seen once; the top ten hold around a quarter. The specimen was blood. These TCRs come from a man aged 18 to 29 with Graves' hyperthyroidism. Each CDR3 is given with its conserved first and last residue. D genes are given only for firm matches. Only some rows state a clone size, as once, few, many or a class for expanded clones.

clone_size: many
d_call: TRBD1
j_call: TRBJ1-5
v_call: TRBV6-2/TRBV6-3
cdr3_length: 16
cdr3_aa: CASSLAQGAFNQPQHF
cdr3_nt: TGTGCCAGCAGTCTTGCACAGGGGGCCTTCAATCAGCCCCAGCATTTT

clone_size: many
d_call: .
j_call: TRBJ1-5
v_call: TRBV28
cdr3_length: 14
cdr3_aa: CASSLSHPAQPQHF
cdr3_nt: TGTGCCAGCAGCCTCTCGCATCCGGCCCAGCCCCAGCATTTT

clone_size: few
d_call: .
j_call: TRBJ1-3
v_call: TRBV11-2
cdr3_length: 17
cdr3_aa: CASSLVLAHSIGDTIYF
cdr3_nt: TGTGCCAGCAGCTTAGTGTTGGCCCACTCGATTGGGGACACCATATATTTT

clone_size: many
d_call: .
j_call: TRBJ1-3
v_call: TRBV19
cdr3_length: 13
cdr3_aa: CASNKPGGNTIYF
cdr3_nt: TGTGCCAGTAATAAACCAGGTGGAAACACCATATATTTT

clone_size: many
d_call: .
j_call: TRBJ1-2
v_call: TRBV7-2
cdr3_length: 15
cdr3_aa: CASSLGPGSNYGYTF
cdr3_nt: TGTGCCAGCAGCTTAGGACCGGGGTCTAACTATGGCTACACCTTC

clone_size: few
d_call: .
j_call: TRBJ1-3
v_call: TRBV12-3/TRBV12-4
cdr3_length: 15
cdr3_aa: CASSTTGSPGNTIYF
cdr3_nt: TGTGCCAGCAGCACCACAGGGTCCCCTGGAAACACCATATATTTT

clone_size: many
d_call: TRBD1
j_call: TRBJ2-2
v_call: TRBV12-3/TRBV12-4
cdr3_length: 16
cdr3_aa: CASSLTGGWDTGELFF
cdr3_nt: TGTGCCAGCAGTTTAACAGGGGGCTGGGACACCGGGGAGCTGTTTTTT

clone_size: .
d_call: TRBD1
j_call: TRBJ1-5
v_call: TRBV6-1
cdr3_length: 18
cdr3_aa: CASSKGGSGGVGNQPQHF
cdr3_nt: TGTGCCAGCAGTAAAGGAGGCTCAGGGGGCGTCGGGAATCAGCCCCAGCATTTT

clone_size: few
d_call: TRBD1
j_call: TRBJ2-2
v_call: TRBV5-5
cdr3_length: 15
cdr3_aa: CASRHPGGSTGELFF
cdr3_nt: TGTGCCAGCAGACACCCAGGGGGCAGCACCGGGGAGCTGTTTTTT

clone_size: many
d_call: .
j_call: TRBJ1-6
v_call: TRBV12-3/TRBV12-4
cdr3_length: 14
cdr3_aa: CASSLKGYNSPLHF
cdr3_nt: TGTGCCAGCAGTTTAAAAGGGTACAATTCACCCCTCCACTTT

clone_size: many
d_call: .
j_call: TRBJ2-7
v_call: TRBV29-1
cdr3_length: 12
cdr3_aa: CSVEDPGREQYF
cdr3_nt: TGCAGCGTTGAGGACCCAGGGCGCGAGCAGTACTTC

clone_size: many
d_call: TRBD1
j_call: TRBJ2-7
v_call: TRBV28
cdr3_length: 15
cdr3_aa: CASSLGDRANYEQYF
cdr3_nt: TGTGCCAGCAGTTTAGGTGACAGGGCCAACTACGAGCAGTACTTC

clone_size: few
d_call: .
j_call: TRBJ1-5
v_call: TRBV19
cdr3_length: 13
cdr3_aa: CASSITVNQPQHF
cdr3_nt: TGTGCCAGTAGTATTACGGTCAATCAGCCCCAGCATTTT

clone_size: .
d_call: .
j_call: TRBJ2-7
v_call: TRBV12-3/TRBV12-4
cdr3_length: 13
cdr3_aa: CASSFQSIYEQYF
cdr3_nt: TGTGCCAGCAGTTTTCAAAGTATTTACGAGCAGTACTTC

clone_size: .
d_call: .
j_call: TRBJ2-5
v_call: TRBV11-2
cdr3_length: 12
cdr3_aa: CASSNSMETQYF
cdr3_nt: TGTGCCAGCAGCAACAGTATGGAGACCCAGTACTTC

clone_size: .
d_call: .
j_call: TRBJ2-3
v_call: TRBV19
cdr3_length: 17
cdr3_aa: CASSFIRLRGSTDTQYF
cdr3_nt: TGTGCCAGTAGTTTCATCAGATTGCGGGGTAGTACAGATACGCAGTATTTT

clone_size: .
d_call: .
j_call: TRBJ1-5
v_call: TRBV19
cdr3_length: 13
cdr3_aa: CATLPGYNQPQHF
cdr3_nt: TGTGCCACCCTCCCAGGGTACAATCAGCCCCAGCATTTT

clone_size: .
d_call: .
j_call: TRBJ2-5
v_call: TRBV7-2
cdr3_length: 14
cdr3_aa: CASSLAGGLGTQYF
cdr3_nt: TGTGCCAGCAGCTTAGCGGGGGGACTGGGGACCCAGTACTTC

clone_size: many
d_call: .
j_call: TRBJ1-3
v_call: TRBV28
cdr3_length: 16
cdr3_aa: CASRPMGVLSGNTIYF
cdr3_nt: TGTGCCAGCAGACCTATGGGGGTTTTGAGTGGAAACACCATATATTTT

clone_size: medium-sized
d_call: .
j_call: TRBJ1-2
v_call: TRBV28
cdr3_length: 13
cdr3_aa: CASSHPRIYGYTF
cdr3_nt: TGTGCCAGCAGTCATCCGAGGATATATGGCTACACCTTC

clone_size: many
d_call: .
j_call: TRBJ1-1
v_call: TRBV27
cdr3_length: 15
cdr3_aa: CASSPRTSFFTEAFF
cdr3_nt: TGTGCCAGCAGTCCACGGACATCGTTTTTCACTGAAGCTTTCTTT

clone_size: .
d_call: TRBD1
j_call: TRBJ1-1
v_call: TRBV11-2
cdr3_length: 14
cdr3_aa: CASSSDRVSTEAFF
cdr3_nt: TGTGCCAGCAGTTCTGACAGGGTATCCACTGAAGCTTTCTTT

clone_size: many
d_call: .
j_call: TRBJ2-2
v_call: TRBV11-1
cdr3_length: 18
cdr3_aa: CASSPGPSGSFNTGELFF
cdr3_nt: TGTGCCAGCAGTCCTGGTCCGTCCGGATCTTTTAACACCGGGGAGCTGTTTTTT

clone_size: .
d_call: .
j_call: TRBJ2-2
v_call: TRBV3-1
cdr3_length: 15
cdr3_aa: CASSPEGRAAGELFF
cdr3_nt: TGTGCCAGCAGCCCCGAGGGCAGGGCAGCGGGGGAGCTGTTTTTT

clone_size: many
d_call: TRBD1
j_call: TRBJ2-7
v_call: TRBV5-1
cdr3_length: 16
cdr3_aa: CASSLDPRQGSYEQYF
cdr3_nt: TGCGCCAGCAGCTTGGATCCACGACAGGGCTCCTACGAGCAGTACTTC

clone_size: .
d_call: TRBD2
j_call: TRBJ2-5
v_call: TRBV7-8
cdr3_length: 18
cdr3_aa: CASSRRTSGIILQETQYF
cdr3_nt: TGTGCCAGCAGCCGCCGGACTAGCGGGATCATACTCCAAGAGACCCAGTACTTC

clone_size: many
d_call: .
j_call: TRBJ2-7
v_call: TRBV27
cdr3_length: 15
cdr3_aa: CASSYALGHSYEQYF
cdr3_nt: TGTGCCAGCAGTTACGCCCTAGGGCACTCCTACGAGCAGTACTTC

clone_size: .
d_call: .
j_call: TRBJ2-3
v_call: TRBV5-1
cdr3_length: 15
cdr3_aa: CASTRALAPPNTQYF
cdr3_nt: TGCGCCAGCACCCGGGCCCTAGCCCCCCCCAATACGCAGTATTTT

clone_size: many
d_call: .
j_call: TRBJ1-2
v_call: TRBV28
cdr3_length: 15
cdr3_aa: CASSSRGGSWYGYTF
cdr3_nt: TGTGCCAGCAGCTCCCGGGGGGGGAGTTGGTATGGCTACACCTTC

clone_size: many
d_call: .
j_call: TRBJ2-6
v_call: TRBV27
cdr3_length: 13
cdr3_aa: CASGRSGANVLTF
cdr3_nt: TGTGCCAGCGGCCGCTCTGGGGCCAACGTCCTGACTTTC

clone_size: .
d_call: TRBD2
j_call: TRBJ2-7
v_call: TRBV4-1
cdr3_length: 15
cdr3_aa: CASSQGGLAAYEQYF
cdr3_nt: TGCGCCAGCAGCCAAGGGGGACTAGCGGCCTACGAGCAGTACTTC

clone_size: few
d_call: TRBD2
j_call: TRBJ2-5
v_call: TRBV20-1
cdr3_length: 15
cdr3_aa: CSARSVAGGKETQYF
cdr3_nt: TGCAGTGCTAGATCGGTAGCGGGGGGGAAAGAGACCCAGTACTTC

clone_size: many
d_call: .
j_call: TRBJ2-2
v_call: TRBV25-1
cdr3_length: 14
cdr3_aa: CASSMDRHAGELFF
cdr3_nt: TGTGCCAGCAGTATGGACAGACACGCCGGGGAGCTGTTTTTT

clone_size: few
d_call: .
j_call: TRBJ2-5
v_call: TRBV20-1
cdr3_length: 13
cdr3_aa: CSARQVGQETQYF
cdr3_nt: TGCAGTGCGAGACAGGTGGGGCAAGAGACCCAGTACTTC

clone_size: many
d_call: .
j_call: TRBJ2-7
v_call: TRBV20-1
cdr3_length: 17
cdr3_aa: CSAPHAVGDIGHYEQYF
cdr3_nt: TGCAGTGCTCCGCATGCCGTTGGGGATATTGGGCACTACGAGCAGTACTTC

clone_size: .
d_call: .
j_call: TRBJ2-7
v_call: TRBV25-1
cdr3_length: 14
cdr3_aa: CASSESGPFYEQYF
cdr3_nt: TGTGCCAGCAGTGAATCCGGGCCGTTCTACGAGCAGTACTTC

clone_size: .
d_call: .
j_call: TRBJ1-2
v_call: TRBV28
cdr3_length: 14
cdr3_aa: CASSLEVGAYGYTF
cdr3_nt: TGTGCCAGCAGCCTAGAGGTTGGGGCCTATGGCTACACCTTC

clone_size: many
d_call: .
j_call: TRBJ1-5
v_call: TRBV20-1
cdr3_length: 16
cdr3_aa: CSASGAGSVSNQPQHF
cdr3_nt: TGCAGTGCTAGTGGGGCAGGGTCGGTAAGCAATCAGCCCCAGCATTTT

clone_size: many
d_call: TRBD1
j_call: TRBJ2-7
v_call: TRBV27
cdr3_length: 16
cdr3_aa: CASSPDVTGGYYEQYF
cdr3_nt: TGTGCCAGCAGTCCCGACGTGACAGGGGGTTACTACGAGCAGTACTTC

clone_size: many
d_call: TRBD1
j_call: TRBJ2-7
v_call: TRBV20-1
cdr3_length: 14
cdr3_aa: CSARPGTGVREQYF
cdr3_nt: TGCAGTGCTAGGCCTGGGACAGGGGTTAGGGAGCAGTACTTC

clone_size: many
d_call: .
j_call: TRBJ2-7
v_call: TRBV11-2
cdr3_length: 14
cdr3_aa: CASSGELGSYEQYF
cdr3_nt: TGTGCCAGCAGCGGGGAACTAGGCTCCTACGAGCAGTACTTC

clone_size: .
d_call: TRBD2
j_call: TRBJ2-5
v_call: TRBV18
cdr3_length: 15
cdr3_aa: CASSQLAGTQETQYF
cdr3_nt: TGTGCCAGCTCACAGCTAGCGGGTACCCAAGAGACCCAGTACTTC

clone_size: many
d_call: .
j_call: TRBJ1-5
v_call: TRBV27
cdr3_length: 13
cdr3_aa: CASSLREFQPQHF
cdr3_nt: TGTGCCAGCAGTTTAAGGGAGTTTCAGCCCCAGCATTTT

clone_size: many
d_call: .
j_call: TRBJ2-6
v_call: TRBV7-8
cdr3_length: 18
cdr3_aa: CASSLERRGRGGANVLTF
cdr3_nt: TGTGCCAGCAGCTTAGAGCGGAGGGGGCGCGGTGGGGCCAACGTCCTGACTTTC

clone_size: .
d_call: TRBD1
j_call: TRBJ1-2
v_call: TRBV6-1
cdr3_length: 14
cdr3_aa: CASSRQGPDYGYTF
cdr3_nt: TGTGCCAGCAGTCGACAGGGGCCGGACTATGGCTACACCTTC

clone_size: many
d_call: .
j_call: TRBJ1-1
v_call: TRBV13
cdr3_length: 14
cdr3_aa: CASSFPTEGAEAFF
cdr3_nt: TGTGCCAGCAGCTTTCCGACCGAGGGGGCTGAAGCTTTCTTT